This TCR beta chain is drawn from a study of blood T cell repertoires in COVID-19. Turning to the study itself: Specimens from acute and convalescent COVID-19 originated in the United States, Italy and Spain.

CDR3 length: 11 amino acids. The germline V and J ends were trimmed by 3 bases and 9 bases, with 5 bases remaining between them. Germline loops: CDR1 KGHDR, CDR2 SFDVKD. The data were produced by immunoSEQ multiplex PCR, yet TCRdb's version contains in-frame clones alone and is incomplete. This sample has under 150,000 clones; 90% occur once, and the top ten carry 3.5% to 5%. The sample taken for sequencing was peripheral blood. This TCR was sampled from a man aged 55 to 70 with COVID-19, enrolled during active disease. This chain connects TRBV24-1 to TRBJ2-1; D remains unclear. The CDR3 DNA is TGTGCCACCAGTGATACGGGTGAGCAGTTCTTC. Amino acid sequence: CATSDTGEQFF.